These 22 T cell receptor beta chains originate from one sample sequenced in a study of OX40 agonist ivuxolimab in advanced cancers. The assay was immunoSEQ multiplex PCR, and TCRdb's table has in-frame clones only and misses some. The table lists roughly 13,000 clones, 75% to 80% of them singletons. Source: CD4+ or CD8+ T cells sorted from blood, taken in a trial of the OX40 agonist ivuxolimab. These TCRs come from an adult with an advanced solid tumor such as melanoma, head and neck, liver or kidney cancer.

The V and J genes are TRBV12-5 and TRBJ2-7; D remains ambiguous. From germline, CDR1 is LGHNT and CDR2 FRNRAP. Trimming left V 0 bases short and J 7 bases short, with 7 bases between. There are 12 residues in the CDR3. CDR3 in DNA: TGTGCTAGTGGTTTGGTAGGAATTGAGCAGTACTTC. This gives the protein CASGLVGIEQYF.

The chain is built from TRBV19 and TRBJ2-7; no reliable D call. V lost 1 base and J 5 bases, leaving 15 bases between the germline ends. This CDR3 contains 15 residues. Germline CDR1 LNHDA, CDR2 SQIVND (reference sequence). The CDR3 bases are TGTGCCAGTAGTATAGTAGGCATAGCTGGCAACGAGCAGTACTTC. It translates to CASSIVGIAGNEQYF.

The chain's CDR3 is CASSPGRNSYEQYF. CDR3 sequence (DNA): TGTGCCAGCAGCCCAGGCCGAAACTCCTACGAGCAGTACTTC. The J gene is TRBJ2-7, the V gene TRBV9; D is unclear. Per the germline V gene, CDR1 is SGDLS and CDR2 is YYNGEE. The CDR3 runs 14 residues. The V and J ends lost 4 bases and 0 bases respectively, with 11 bases between them. Full variable domain (rest looked up from reference TRBV9 and TRBJ2-7): DSGVTQTPKHLITATGQRVTLRCSPRSGDLSVYWYQQSLDQGLQFLIQYYNGEERAKGNILERFSAQQFPDLHSELNLSSLELGDSALYFCASSPGRNSYEQYFGPGTRLTVT.

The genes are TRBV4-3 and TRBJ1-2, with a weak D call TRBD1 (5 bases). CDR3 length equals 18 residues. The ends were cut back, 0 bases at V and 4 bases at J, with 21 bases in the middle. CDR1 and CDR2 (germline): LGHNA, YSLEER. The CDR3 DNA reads TGCGCCAGCAGCCAAGATATTGTAAAGGGGCCCACTGGCTATGGCTACACCTTC. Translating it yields CASSQDIVKGPTGYGYTF.

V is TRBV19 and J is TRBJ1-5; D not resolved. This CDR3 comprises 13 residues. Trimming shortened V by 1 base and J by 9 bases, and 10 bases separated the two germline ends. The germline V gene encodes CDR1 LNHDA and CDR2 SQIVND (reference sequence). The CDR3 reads CASSIGGTGPQHF. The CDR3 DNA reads TGTGCCAGTAGTATAGGCGGAACCGGGCCCCAGCATTTT.

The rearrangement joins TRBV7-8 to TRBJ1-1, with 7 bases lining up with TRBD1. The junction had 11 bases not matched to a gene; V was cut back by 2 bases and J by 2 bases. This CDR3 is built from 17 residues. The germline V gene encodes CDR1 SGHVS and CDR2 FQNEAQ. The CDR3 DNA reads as TGTGCCAGCAGCTTAATTCCCCCAGGGGGAGGAAACACTGAAGCTTTCTTT. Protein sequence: CASSLIPPGGGNTEAFF.

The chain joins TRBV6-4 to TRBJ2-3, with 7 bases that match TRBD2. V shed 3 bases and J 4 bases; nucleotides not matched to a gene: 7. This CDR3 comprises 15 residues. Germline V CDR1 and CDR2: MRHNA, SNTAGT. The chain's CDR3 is CASSEGLEPSDTQYF. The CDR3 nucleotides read TGTGCCAGCAGTGAAGGACTAGAACCATCAGATACGCAGTATTTT.

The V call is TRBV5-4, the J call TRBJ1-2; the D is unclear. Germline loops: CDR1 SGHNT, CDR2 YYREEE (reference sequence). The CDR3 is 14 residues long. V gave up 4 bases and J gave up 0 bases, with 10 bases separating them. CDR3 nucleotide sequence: TGTGCCAGCAGCCCACAGATCACTAACTATGGCTACACCTTC. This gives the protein CASSPQITNYGYTF. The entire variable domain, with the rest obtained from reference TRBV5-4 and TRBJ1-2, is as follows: ETGVTQSPTHLIKTRGQQVTLRCSSQSGHNTVSWYQQALGQGPQFIFQYYREEENGRGNFPPRFSGLQFPNYSSELNVNALELDDSALYLCASSPQITNYGYTFGSGTRLTVV.

The CDR3 nucleotides are TGTGCCAGCAGCGAGTTCGCCGGGACTAGTCGCAATGAGCAGTTCTTC. Its translation: CASSEFAGTSRNEQFF. The rearrangement uses TRBV9 and TRBJ2-1; 8 positions match TRBD2. The trim removed 3 bases at V and 6 bases at J, leaving 11 bases unmatched. CDR3 length: 16 residues. Germline lookup yields CDR1 SGDLS and CDR2 YYNGEE.

CDR3 nucleotide sequence: TGTGCCTGGAGTCCGGGACAGGGATATATTAGCAATCAGCCCCAGCATTTT. It translates to CAWSPGQGYISNQPQHF. The J gene is TRBJ1-5, the V gene TRBV30; 9 positions agree with TRBD1. Germline CDR1 and CDR2: GTSNPN and SVGIG (reference sequence). J was trimmed by 0 bases and V by 2 bases; bases with no gene match: 8. The CDR3 runs 17 residues. Supplemented by reference TRBV30 and TRBJ1-5, the full variable domain reads SQTIHQWPATLVQPVGSPLSLECTVEGTSNPNLYWYRQAAGRGLQLLFYSVGIGQISSEVPQNLSASRPQDRQFILSSKKLLLSDSGFYLCAWSPGQGYISNQPQHFGDGTRLSIL.

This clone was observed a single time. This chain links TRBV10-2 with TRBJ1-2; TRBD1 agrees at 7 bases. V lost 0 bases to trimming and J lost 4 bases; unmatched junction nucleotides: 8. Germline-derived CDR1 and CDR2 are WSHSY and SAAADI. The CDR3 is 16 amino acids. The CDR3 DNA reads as TGCGCCAGCAGTGAGTCGAGGTCAGGGGGTGGCTATGGCTACACCTTC. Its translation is CASSESRSGGGYGYTF.

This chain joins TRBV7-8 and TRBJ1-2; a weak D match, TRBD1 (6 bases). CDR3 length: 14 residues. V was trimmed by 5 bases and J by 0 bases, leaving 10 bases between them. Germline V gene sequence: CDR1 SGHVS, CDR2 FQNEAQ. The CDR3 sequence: CASSPGTTNYGYTF. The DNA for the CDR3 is TGTGCCAGCAGCCCTGGGACAACTAACTATGGCTACACCTTC.

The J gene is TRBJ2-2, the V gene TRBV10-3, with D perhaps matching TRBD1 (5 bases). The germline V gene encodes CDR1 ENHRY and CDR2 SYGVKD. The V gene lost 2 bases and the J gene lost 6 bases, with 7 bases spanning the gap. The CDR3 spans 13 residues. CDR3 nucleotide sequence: TGTGCCATCAGTGAGGGGGCGGCCGGGGAGCTGTTTTTT. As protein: CAISEGAAGELFF.

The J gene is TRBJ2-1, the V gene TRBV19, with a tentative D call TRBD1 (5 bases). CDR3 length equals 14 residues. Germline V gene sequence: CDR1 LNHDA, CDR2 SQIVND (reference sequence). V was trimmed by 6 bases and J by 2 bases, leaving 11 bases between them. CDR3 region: CASSLTDTYNEQFF. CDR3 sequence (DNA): TGTGCCAGTAGCTTGACAGATACCTACAATGAGCAGTTCTTC.

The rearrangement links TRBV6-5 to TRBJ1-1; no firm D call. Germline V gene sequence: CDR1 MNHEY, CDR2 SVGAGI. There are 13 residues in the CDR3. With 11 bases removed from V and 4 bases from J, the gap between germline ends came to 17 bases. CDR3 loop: CACCPWGGTEAFF. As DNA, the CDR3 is TGTGCCTGCTGTCCGTGGGGTGGCACTGAAGCTTTCTTT.

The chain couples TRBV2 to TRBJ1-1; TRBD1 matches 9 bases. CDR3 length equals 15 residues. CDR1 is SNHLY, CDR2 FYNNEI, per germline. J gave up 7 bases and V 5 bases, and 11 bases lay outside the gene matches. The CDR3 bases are TGTGCCAGCAGTTTGCGGACAGGGGATATGATTGAAGCTTTCTTT. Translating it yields CASSLRTGDMIEAFF.

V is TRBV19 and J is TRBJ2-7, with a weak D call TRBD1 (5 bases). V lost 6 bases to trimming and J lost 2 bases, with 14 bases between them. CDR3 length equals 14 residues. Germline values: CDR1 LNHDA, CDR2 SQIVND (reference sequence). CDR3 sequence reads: CASSPQDGPYEQYF. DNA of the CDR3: TGTGCCAGTAGCCCACAGGACGGACCCTACGAGCAGTACTTC.

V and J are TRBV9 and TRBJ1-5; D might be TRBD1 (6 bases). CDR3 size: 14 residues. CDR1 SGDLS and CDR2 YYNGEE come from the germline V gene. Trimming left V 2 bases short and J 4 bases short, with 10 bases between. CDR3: CASSVGGANQPQHF. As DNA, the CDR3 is TGTGCCAGCAGCGTCGGGGGGGCTAATCAGCCCCAGCATTTT.

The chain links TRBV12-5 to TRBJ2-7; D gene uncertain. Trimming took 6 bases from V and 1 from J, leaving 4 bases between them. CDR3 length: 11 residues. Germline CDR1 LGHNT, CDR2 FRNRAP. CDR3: CASGPSYEQYF. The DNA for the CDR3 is TGTGCTAGTGGCCCGTCCTACGAGCAGTACTTC.

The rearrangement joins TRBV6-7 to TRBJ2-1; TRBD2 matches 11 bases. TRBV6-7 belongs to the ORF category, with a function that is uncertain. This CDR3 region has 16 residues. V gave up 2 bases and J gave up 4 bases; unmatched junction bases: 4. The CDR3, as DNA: TGTGCCAGCAGTTACCCTCTAGCGGGGGGATACAATGAGCAGTTCTTC. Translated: CASSYPLAGGYNEQFF.

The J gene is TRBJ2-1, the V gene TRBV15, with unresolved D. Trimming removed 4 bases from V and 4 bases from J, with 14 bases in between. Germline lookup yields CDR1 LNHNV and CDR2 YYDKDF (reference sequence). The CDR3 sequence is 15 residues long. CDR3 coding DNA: TGTGCCACCAGCATCGTCCCGGACCTGTACAATGAGCAGTTCTTC. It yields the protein CATSIVPDLYNEQFF.

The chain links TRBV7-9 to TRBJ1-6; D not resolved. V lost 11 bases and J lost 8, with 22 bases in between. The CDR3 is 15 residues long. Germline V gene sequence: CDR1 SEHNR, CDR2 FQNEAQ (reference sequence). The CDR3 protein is CAGTKLGSTDSPLHF. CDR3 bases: TGTGCCGGAACTAAACTTGGAAGCACGGATTCACCCCTCCACTTT.